This record concerns one T cell receptor beta chain sequence. The antigen is not known. This sample was included in a study of human T cells and chemical hapten exposure. In the study overall: Small pooled library volume differences chiefly drove per-sample TCR yield variation. Overall study results and limits: The number of TCRs over 1 in 1000 frequency stayed unchanged after DPC.

From the RACE reads, TCRdb called clonotypes with MiXCR, one entry per CDR3 protein. The data hold 150,000 to 200,000 distinct CDR3 sequences, with about a fifth observed a single time. Trimming removed 6 bases from V and 9 bases from J; junction bases left unmatched: 10. The germline gives CDR1 MNHNY, CDR2 SVGAGI (reference sequence). CDR3 length equals 15 residues. Time point given: patch test 1, 2 weeks after DPC sensitization. Treatment of the sample: therapeutic diphenylcyclopropenone sensitization with weekly scalp DPC. The clonotype originates from a woman in her 50s with alopecia areata. Some clones in this sample may be carry-over from other donors' samples. This specimen consisted of whole blood, obtained in connection with sensitization to the hapten diphenylcyclopropenone (DPC). This chain joins TRBV6-6 and TRBJ2-7, with TRBD2 identical over 14 bases. The CDR3 protein is CASRHGTSGSFGQYF. DNA for the CDR3: TGTGCCAGCAGACACGGGACTAGCGGGAGTTTCGGGCAGTACTTC.